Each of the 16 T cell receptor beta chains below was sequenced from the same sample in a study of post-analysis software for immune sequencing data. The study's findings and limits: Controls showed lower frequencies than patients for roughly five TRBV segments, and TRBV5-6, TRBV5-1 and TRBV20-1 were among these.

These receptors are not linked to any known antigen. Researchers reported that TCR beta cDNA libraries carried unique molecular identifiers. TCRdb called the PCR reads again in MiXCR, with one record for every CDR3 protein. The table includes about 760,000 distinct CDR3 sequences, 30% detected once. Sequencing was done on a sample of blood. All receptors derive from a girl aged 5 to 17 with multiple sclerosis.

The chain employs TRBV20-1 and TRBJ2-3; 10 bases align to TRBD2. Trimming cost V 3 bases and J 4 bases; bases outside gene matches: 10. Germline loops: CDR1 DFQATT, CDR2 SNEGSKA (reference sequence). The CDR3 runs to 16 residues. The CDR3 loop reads CSASLLSGGAPDTQYF. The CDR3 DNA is TGCAGTGCTAGTTTACTCAGCGGGGGGGCTCCAGATACGCAGTATTTT.

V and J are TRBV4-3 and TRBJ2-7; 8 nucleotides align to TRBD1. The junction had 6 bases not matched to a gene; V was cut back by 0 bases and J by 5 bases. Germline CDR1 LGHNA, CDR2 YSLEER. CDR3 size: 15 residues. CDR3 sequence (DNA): TGCGCCAGCAGCCAAGATAGACAGGGGATAGACGAGCAGTACTTC. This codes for CASSQDRQGIDEQYF.

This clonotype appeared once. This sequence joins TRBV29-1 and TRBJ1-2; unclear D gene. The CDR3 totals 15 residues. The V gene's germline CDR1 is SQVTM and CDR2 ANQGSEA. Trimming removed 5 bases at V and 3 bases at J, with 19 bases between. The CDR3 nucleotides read TGCAGCGTTCCCTTTATGCGGGAATCGGACTATGGCTACACCTTC. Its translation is CSVPFMRESDYGYTF.

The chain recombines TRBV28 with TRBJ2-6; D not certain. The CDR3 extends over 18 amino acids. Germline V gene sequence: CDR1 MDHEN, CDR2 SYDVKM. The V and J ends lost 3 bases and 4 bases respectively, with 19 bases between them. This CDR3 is CASSFHPVFGSGANVLTF. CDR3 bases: TGTGCCAGCAGTTTCCATCCGGTTTTTGGGTCGGGGGCCAACGTCCTGACTTTC.

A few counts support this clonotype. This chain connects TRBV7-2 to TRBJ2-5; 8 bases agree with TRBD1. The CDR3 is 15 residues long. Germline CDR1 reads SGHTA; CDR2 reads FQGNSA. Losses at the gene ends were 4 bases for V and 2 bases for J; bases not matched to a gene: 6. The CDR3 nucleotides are TGTGCCAGCAGCTCACGACAGGGGATACAAGAGACCCAGTACTTC. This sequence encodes CASSSRQGIQETQYF.

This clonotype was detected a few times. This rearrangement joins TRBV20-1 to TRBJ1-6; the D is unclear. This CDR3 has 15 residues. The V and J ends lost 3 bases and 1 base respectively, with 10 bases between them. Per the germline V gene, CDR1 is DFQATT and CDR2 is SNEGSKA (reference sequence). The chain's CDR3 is CSASPAYSYNSPLHF. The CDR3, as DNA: TGCAGTGCTAGTCCCGCCTATTCCTATAATTCACCCCTCCACTTT.

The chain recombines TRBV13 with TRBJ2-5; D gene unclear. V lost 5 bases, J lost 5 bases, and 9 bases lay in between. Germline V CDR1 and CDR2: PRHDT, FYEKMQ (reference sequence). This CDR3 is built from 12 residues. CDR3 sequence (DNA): TGTGCCAGCAGCCGGGCCTGGGAGACCCAGTACTTC. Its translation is CASSRAWETQYF.

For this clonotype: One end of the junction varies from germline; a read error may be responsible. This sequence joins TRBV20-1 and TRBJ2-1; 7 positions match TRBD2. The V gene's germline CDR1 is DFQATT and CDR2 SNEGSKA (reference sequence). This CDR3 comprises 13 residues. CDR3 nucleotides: TGCAGTGTTAGAGGAATGGCGGGAGTGGAGCAGTTCTTC. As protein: CSVRGMAGVEQFF.

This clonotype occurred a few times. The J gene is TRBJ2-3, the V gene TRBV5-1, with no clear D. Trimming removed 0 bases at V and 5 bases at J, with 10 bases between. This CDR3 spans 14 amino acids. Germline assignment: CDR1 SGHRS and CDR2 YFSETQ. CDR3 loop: CASSLVKSRDTQYF. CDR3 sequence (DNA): TGCGCCAGCAGCTTGGTCAAAAGTCGAGATACGCAGTATTTT.

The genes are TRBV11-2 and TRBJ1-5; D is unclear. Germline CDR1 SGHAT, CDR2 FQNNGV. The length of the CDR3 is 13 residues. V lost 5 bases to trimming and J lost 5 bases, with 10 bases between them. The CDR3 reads CASSGSSDQPQHF. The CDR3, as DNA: TGTGCCAGCAGCGGGTCTTCGGATCAGCCCCAGCATTTT.

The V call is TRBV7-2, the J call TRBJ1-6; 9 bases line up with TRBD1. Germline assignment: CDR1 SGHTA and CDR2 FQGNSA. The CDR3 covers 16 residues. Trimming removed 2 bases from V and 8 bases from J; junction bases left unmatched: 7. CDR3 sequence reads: CASSLIMGQGHSPLHF. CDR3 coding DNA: TGTGCCAGCAGCTTAATTATGGGACAGGGTCATTCACCCCTCCACTTT.

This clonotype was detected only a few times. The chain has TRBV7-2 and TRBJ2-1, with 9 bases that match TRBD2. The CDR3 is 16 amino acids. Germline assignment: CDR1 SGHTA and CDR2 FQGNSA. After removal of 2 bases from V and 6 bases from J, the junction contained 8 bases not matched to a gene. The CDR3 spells CASSLIGGRASNEQFF. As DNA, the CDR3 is TGTGCCAGCAGCTTAATCGGCGGGAGGGCCTCCAATGAGCAGTTCTTC.

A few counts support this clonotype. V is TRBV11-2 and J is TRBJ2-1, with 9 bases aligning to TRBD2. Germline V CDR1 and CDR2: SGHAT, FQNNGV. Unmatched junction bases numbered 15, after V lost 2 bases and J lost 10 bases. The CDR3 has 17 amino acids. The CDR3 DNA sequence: TGTGCCAGCAGCTTATTTCGTGTCGGCGGGAGGGCATACGAGCAGTTCTTC. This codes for CASSLFRVGGRAYEQFF.

CDR3 nucleotide sequence: TGTGCCAGCAGCTTAGAGAAAAGAACACCCGGTGAAGCTTTCTTT. Residues: CASSLEKRTPGEAFF. The chain has TRBV7-9 and TRBJ1-1, with D hard to call. This CDR3 comprises 15 residues. Trimming removed 1 base at V and 7 bases at J, with 16 bases between. Germline assignment: CDR1 SEHNR and CDR2 FQNEAQ (reference sequence).

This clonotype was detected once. The CDR3, as DNA: TGCGCCAGCGACTTGCTTGGACTAGCGGGAGTAGAGGAGCAGTTCTTC. It codes for CASDLLGLAGVEEQFF. The gene calls are TRBV5-1 and TRBJ2-1, with 13 bases identical to TRBD2. V was pared by 7 bases and J by 10 bases, with 14 bases of the junction left unmatched. CDR3 length equals 16 residues. Germline V gives CDR1 SGHRS, CDR2 YFSETQ.

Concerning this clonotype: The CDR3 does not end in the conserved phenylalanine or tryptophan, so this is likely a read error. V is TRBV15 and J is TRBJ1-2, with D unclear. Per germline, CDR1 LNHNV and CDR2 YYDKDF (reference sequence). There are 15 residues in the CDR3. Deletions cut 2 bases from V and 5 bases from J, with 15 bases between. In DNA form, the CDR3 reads TGTGCCACCAGCAGAAGGACGGTCGCGACATATGGCTACACCGTC. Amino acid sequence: CATSRRTVATYGYTV.